The rows below give T cell receptor beta chains drawn from one sample of a study of blood T cells in healthy people across ages. TCRdb independently ran MiXCR on the 5' RACE reads; one entry per CDR3 protein. Here the sample spans approximately 730,000 distinct CDR3 sequences, about 53% being singletons. Sequenced sample: blood. Every receptor here comes from an elderly man in good health. Both conserved end residues are part of each CDR3. Fields, in order: J gene, V gene, clone size, D gene, CDR3 protein, CDR3 DNA. The D gene is left open where the match is weak. Expanded clones are given a class, and other clones once, few, many or no size at all.

>TRBJ2-7|TRBV3-1|few|TRBD2
CASSQDLAAVAYEQYF
TGTGCCAGCAGCCAAGACCTAGCGGCCGTGGCATACGAGCAGTACTTC
>TRBJ1-2|TRBV27|NA|TRBD1
CVSRGQYYGYTF
TGTGTCAGCAGGGGACAGTACTATGGCTACACCTTC
>TRBJ2-3|TRBV4-1|NA|TRBD2
CASSQDPSREGHRYAYF
TGCGCCAGCAGCCAAGACCCTTCCAGGGAGGGGCACAGATACGCGTATTTT
>TRBJ1-4|TRBV7-9|many|NA
CASSLASGNEKLFF
TGTGCCAGCAGCTTAGCGAGCGGAAATGAAAAACTGTTTTTT
>TRBJ2-1|TRBV12-3/TRBV12-4|NA|TRBD2
CASSAGTTSYNEQFF
TGTGCCAGCAGTGCCGGGACTACCTCCTACAATGAGCAGTTCTTC
>TRBJ1-1|TRBV7-9|NA|NA
CASSSLTEAFF
TGTGCCAGCAGCTCCTTAACTGAAGCTTTCTTT
>TRBJ2-7|TRBV20-1|few|TRBD2
CSAQGAGRAYEQYF
TGCAGTGCTCAGGGAGCGGGGAGGGCCTACGAGCAGTACTTC
>TRBJ2-3|TRBV27|NA|NA
CASTFTKSGLHRYAYF
TGTGCCAGCACCTTTACCAAGTCGGGGTTGCACAGATACGCGTATTTT
>TRBJ2-7|TRBV6-6|NA|TRBD1
CASRPPGQAHEQYF
TGTGCCAGCAGACCCCCGGGACAGGCCCACGAGCAGTACTTC
>TRBJ1-2|TRBV2|NA|NA
CASSRQARPNGYTF
TGTGCCAGCAGTCGGCAGGCTAGGCCGAATGGCTACACCTTC
>TRBJ2-7|TRBV15|NA|TRBD2
CATSRGPSGRPEQYF
TGTGCCACCAGCAGAGGCCCTAGCGGGAGACCCGAGCAGTACTTC
>TRBJ2-5|TRBV5-1|NA|NA
CASANLGTGQETQYF
TGCGCCAGCGCTAATCTCGGTACAGGGCAGGAGACCCAGTACTTC
>TRBJ2-7|TRBV7-2|few|NA
CASSLVGIVGEQYF
TGTGCCAGCAGCTTAGTCGGGATCGTCGGCGAGCAGTACTTC
>TRBJ1-2|TRBV10-3|NA|TRBD1
CAIRNPGQTNRGYGYTF
TGTGCCATCAGAAATCCGGGACAGACAAATCGGGGCTATGGCTACACCTTC
>TRBJ2-7|TRBV6-1|NA|TRBD2
CASSGMGGGRALLQYF
TGTGCCAGCAGTGGAATGGGCGGCGGGAGGGCCTTATTGCAGTACTTC
>TRBJ2-1|TRBV5-1|few|NA
CASSLEPRISYNEQFF
TGCGCCAGCAGCTTGGAACCGAGGATCTCCTACAATGAGCAGTTCTTC
>TRBJ1-6|TRBV20-1|few|NA
CSARGQASSYNSPLHF
TGCAGTGCTAGAGGGCAGGCGAGCTCCTATAATTCACCCCTCCACTTT
>TRBJ2-5|TRBV20-1|NA|NA
CSAIPGLAADYNEQYF
TGCAGTGCTATACCCGGTCTAGCCGCGGACTACAATGAGCAGTACTTC
>TRBJ2-4|TRBV4-1|many|NA
CASSQGGTDIQYF
TGCGCCAGCAGCCAAGGAGGCACGGACATTCAGTACTTC
>TRBJ2-3|TRBV7-2|NA|NA
CASRGAQSTDTQYF
TGTGCCAGCAGGGGGGCACAGAGCACAGATACGCAGTATTTT
>TRBJ2-7|TRBV27|NA|NA
CASSNRARGIGYEQYF
TGTGCCAGCAGCAACCGGGCCAGGGGCATAGGGTACGAGCAGTACTTC
>TRBJ2-3|TRBV9|NA|NA
CASSVAAGGTDTQYF
TGTGCCAGCAGCGTAGCGGCAGGGGGCACAGATACGCAGTATTTT
>TRBJ1-1|TRBV6-6|NA|NA
CASTPDDTEAFF
TGTGCCAGCACCCCGGATGACACTGAAGCTTTCTTT
>TRBJ2-5|TRBV7-6|NA|NA
CASSLAGTSQTQYF
TGTGCCAGCAGCTTAGCGGGGACATCCCAGACCCAGTACTTC
>TRBJ1-3|TRBV6-4|NA|NA
CAREVLSSGNTIYF
TGTGCCAGGGAGGTCCTGAGCTCTGGAAACACCATATATTTT
>TRBJ2-1|TRBV5-1|NA|TRBD2
CASSGTSGRQTTSNEQFF
TGCGCCAGCAGCGGGACTAGCGGAAGGCAGACAACTTCCAATGAGCAGTTCTTC
>TRBJ1-1|TRBV28|NA|TRBD1
CASRDRGMNTEAFF
TGTGCCAGCAGGGACAGGGGGATGAACACTGAAGCTTTCTTT
>TRBJ1-1|TRBV28|NA|NA
CASTLTGVNTEAFF
TGTGCCAGCACCCTGACAGGAGTGAACACTGAAGCTTTCTTT
>TRBJ1-2|TRBV6-1|few|NA
CASSRGGEVYGYTF
TGTGCCAGCAGCCGCGGGGGCGAGGTCTATGGCTACACCTTC
>TRBJ1-2|TRBV3-1|NA|TRBD1
CASSQVGPRGGSGGYTF
TGTGCCAGCAGCCAAGTCGGGCCCAGGGGGGGGTCTGGTGGCTACACCTTC